The 19 T cell receptor beta chains in this list originate from one sample, sequenced in a study of T-cell memory formation after mild COVID-19. Each CDR3 protein gets one entry after TCRdb re-called the 5' RACE reads with MiXCR. The sample yields more than 300,000 distinct CDR3 sequences, 20% to 25% seen once. The sample was PBMCs or a T cell subset sorted from them (not recorded which). Every receptor here comes from a man aged 18 to 29 who had mild COVID-19 (a few samples of this study predate the infection). Cell type and time point are not known.

The chain carries TRBV6-1 and TRBJ2-7; TRBD2 matches 7 bases. Germline CDR1 and CDR2: MNHNS and SASEGT. The CDR3 extends over 15 amino acids. J gave up 4 bases and V 5 bases, and 11 bases lay outside the gene matches. CDR3 sequence (DNA): TGTGCCAGCAGTCGAGGTGGGGGGGTTAATTACGAGCAGTACGTC. It codes for CASSRGGGVNYEQYV.

V usage is TRBV6-6 and J usage is TRBJ1-3, with 7 bases matching TRBD1. Looked up from germline, CDR1 is MNHNY and CDR2 is SVGAGI (reference sequence). V gave up 6 bases and J gave up 2 bases; unmatched junction bases: 4. This CDR3 has 14 residues. DNA of the CDR3: TGTGCCAGCAGATTAACAGGGGCTGGAAACACCATATATTTT. It encodes CASRLTGAGNTIYF.

The gene calls are TRBV6-2 or TRBV6-3 and TRBJ2-1; perhaps TRBD1 as D (6 bases). The CDR3 sequence is 14 residues long. The V end was cut by 8 bases, the J end by 5 bases, with 16 bases between. Per germline, CDR1 MNHEY and CDR2 SVGEGT. CDR3 sequence (DNA): TGTGCCAGCGGAAACAGGGATCGGGACAATGAGCAGTTCTTC. This encodes CASGNRDRDNEQFF.

This rearrangement joins TRBV3-1 to TRBJ2-4, with D unclear. Trimming took off 1 base at V and 6 bases at J, with 10 bases between the two ends. The CDR3 runs 14 residues. Germline V gene lookup returns CDR1 LGHDT and CDR2 YNNKEL (reference sequence). The CDR3 DNA reads TGTGCCAGCAGCCAAGGGGCCTGGGCAAACATTCAGTACTTC. It translates to CASSQGAWANIQYF.

The rearrangement uses TRBV12-3 or TRBV12-4 and TRBJ2-5; D may be TRBD2 (5 bases). The ends were cut back, 3 bases at V and 7 bases at J, with 15 bases in the middle. The CDR3 loop spans 14 amino acids. In DNA form, the CDR3 reads TGTGCCAGCAGTTTTGGGCTAGCCCGAAGGACCCAGTACTTC. Its protein product is CASSFGLARRTQYF.

This clonotype has only a few counts. V and J are TRBV7-8 and TRBJ2-1, with TRBD1 as a possible D gene (6 bases). This CDR3 comprises 13 residues. Trimming removed 6 bases from V and 5 bases from J, with 11 bases in between. Per germline, CDR1 SGHVS and CDR2 FQNEAQ. The CDR3 nucleotides read TGTGCCAGCAGAATGCAGGGGAACAATGAGCAGTTCTTC. The encoded protein is CASRMQGNNEQFF.

The chain recombines TRBV29-1 with TRBJ2-3, with 9 bases identical to TRBD2. Germline V lookup: CDR1 SQVTM, CDR2 ANQGSEA. This CDR3 has 16 residues. V lost 5 bases to trimming and J lost 2 bases; unmatched junction nucleotides: 11. The CDR3 nucleotides read TGCAGCGTTACGTTCGCGGGGGGGCAGAACACAGATACGCAGTATTTT. This sequence encodes CSVTFAGGQNTDTQYF.

This rearrangement joins TRBV7-9 to TRBJ2-7; no clear D gene. Trimming took off 6 bases at V and 0 bases at J, with 12 bases between the two ends. Per germline, CDR1 SEHNR and CDR2 FQNEAQ (reference sequence). The CDR3 has 14 amino acids. The CDR3 is CASRVTSSSYEQYF. CDR3 sequence (DNA): TGTGCCAGCAGAGTGACTTCCAGCTCCTACGAGCAGTACTTC.

This clonotype came up a few times. The rearrangement links TRBV6-5 to TRBJ2-3; D may match TRBD1 or TRBD2 (8 bases each). This CDR3 contains 15 residues. V was pared by 6 bases and J by 7 bases, with 20 bases between. Germline V gene data show CDR1 as MNHEY and CDR2 as SVGAGI. CDR3 sequence (DNA): TGTGCCAGCAGCCGGACTAGCAGGGGGCTAAATACGCAGTATTTT. Translated: CASSRTSRGLNTQYF.

There are a few counts of this clonotype. The gene calls are TRBV11-1 and TRBJ2-1; possible D gene TRBD2, 5 bases. Germline-derived CDR1 and CDR2 are SGHAT and FQDESV (reference sequence). The CDR3 sequence is 16 residues long. V was clipped by 5 bases and J by 0 bases, with 14 bases between them. The CDR3 nucleotides are TGTGCCAGCAGCCGTTTTAGCGAGAGCTCCTACAATGAGCAGTTCTTC. The encoded protein is CASSRFSESSYNEQFF.

The CDR3 protein is CASSLVTPGTGELFF. The CDR3 DNA reads as TGTGCCAGCAGCTTGGTCACCCCGGGCACCGGGGAGCTGTTTTTT. V and J are TRBV5-6 and TRBJ2-2; no clear D gene. This CDR3 has 15 residues. The germline V and J ends were trimmed by 0 bases and 4 bases, with 10 bases remaining between them. CDR1 and CDR2 (germline): SGHDT, YYEEEE.

The chain uses TRBV7-6 and TRBJ2-1, with a tentative D call TRBD2 (6 bases). CDR3 length: 14 residues. The germline CDR1 and CDR2 sequences are SGHVS and FNYEAQ. The V and J ends lost 3 bases and 7 bases respectively, with 13 bases between them. CDR3 residues: CASSLGLNRNEQFF. The CDR3 nucleotides read TGTGCCAGCAGCTTGGGACTTAACCGGAATGAGCAGTTCTTC.

The chain links TRBV9 to TRBJ1-1; D might be TRBD1 (5 bases). In germline, CDR1 is SGDLS, CDR2 YYNGEE. This CDR3 spans 14 amino acids. V lost 4 bases and J lost 6, with 16 bases in between. The DNA for the CDR3 is TGTGCCAGCAGCCCAGGGACTTTATCCCCTGAAGCTTTCTTT. This gives the protein CASSPGTLSPEAFF.

This clonotype appeared a few times. V usage is TRBV4-3 and J usage is TRBJ2-1, with 14 positions matching TRBD2. The CDR3 length is 15 residues. Trimming removed 1 base from V and 9 bases from J; junction bases left unmatched: 2. In germline, CDR1 is LGHNA, CDR2 YSLEER. The CDR3: CASSQAGLAGAEQFF. The CDR3, as DNA: TGCGCCAGCAGCCAAGCGGGACTAGCGGGGGCTGAGCAGTTCTTC.

This rearrangement joins TRBV28 to TRBJ1-5; 7 bases match TRBD1. The CDR3 extends over 14 amino acids. With 11 bases clipped from V and 4 bases from J, the junction kept 11 bases outside the gene matches. Germline CDR1 and CDR2: MDHEN and SYDVKM. The CDR3 region is CASQWDSPNQPQHF. The DNA of the CDR3 is TGTGCCTCCCAATGGGACAGCCCTAATCAGCCCCAGCATTTT. Supplemented by reference TRBV28 and TRBJ1-5, the full variable domain reads DVKVTQSSRYLVKRTGEKVFLECVQDMDHENMFWYRQDPGLGLRLIYFSYDVKMKEKGDIPEGYSVSREKKERFSLILESASTNQTSMYLCASQWDSPNQPQHFGDGTRLSIL.

The V call is TRBV27, the J call TRBJ1-2, with D perhaps matching TRBD1 (5 bases). V dropped 4 bases and J dropped 6 bases, with 12 bases sitting between them. Germline V CDR1 and CDR2: MNHEY, SMNVEV (reference sequence). This CDR3 contains 13 residues. Here the CDR3 DNA reads TGTGCCAGCAGTTCGGTGTGGGGGGATGGCTACACCTTC. Its protein is CASSSVWGDGYTF.

The rearrangement joins TRBV5-1 to TRBJ2-1, with TRBD2 matching over 11 bases. The CDR3 is 19 amino acids. V trimming: 0 bases; J trimming: 0 bases; junction bases outside the gene matches: 8. Germline V gene data show CDR1 as SGHRS and CDR2 as YFSETQ. CDR3 amino acids: CASSLVPSGGPSSYNEQFF. The CDR3 DNA is TGCGCCAGCAGCTTGGTCCCTAGCGGGGGGCCTAGCTCCTACAATGAGCAGTTCTTC.

The chain uses TRBV2 and TRBJ1-5; possibly TRBD1 for D (5 bases). Germline CDR1 SNHLY, CDR2 FYNNEI. The V end was cut by 6 bases, the J end by 4 bases, with 10 bases between. The CDR3 totals 13 residues. CDR3 residues: CASSGDGNQPQHF. The CDR3 DNA is TGTGCCAGCAGCGGGGACGGTAATCAGCCCCAGCATTTT.

DNA for the CDR3: TGTGCCAGCAGTTACGTTCGGGGACAGGGCTACGAGCAGTACGTC. It encodes CASSYVRGQGYEQYV. This rearrangement joins TRBV6-2 or TRBV6-3 to TRBJ2-7; 9 nucleotides align to TRBD1. The CDR3 runs 15 residues. Germline V gene lookup returns CDR1 MNHEY and CDR2 SVGEGT. V dropped 2 bases and J dropped 3; count of bases not matched to a gene: 5.